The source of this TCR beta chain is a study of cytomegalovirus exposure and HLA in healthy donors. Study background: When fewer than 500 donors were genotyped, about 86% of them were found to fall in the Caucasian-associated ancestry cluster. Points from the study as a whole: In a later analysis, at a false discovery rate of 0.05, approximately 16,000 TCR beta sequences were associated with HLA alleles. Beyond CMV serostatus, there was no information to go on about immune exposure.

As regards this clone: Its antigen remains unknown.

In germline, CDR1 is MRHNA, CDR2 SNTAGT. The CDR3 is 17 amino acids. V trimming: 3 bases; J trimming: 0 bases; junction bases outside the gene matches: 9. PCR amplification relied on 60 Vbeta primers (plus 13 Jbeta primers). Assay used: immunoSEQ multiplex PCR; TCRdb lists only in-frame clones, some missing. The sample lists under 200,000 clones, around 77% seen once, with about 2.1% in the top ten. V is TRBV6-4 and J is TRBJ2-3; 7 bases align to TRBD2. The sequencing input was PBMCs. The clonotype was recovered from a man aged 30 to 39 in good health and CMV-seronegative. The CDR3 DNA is TGTGCCAGCAGTGATTCGCCTAGCGGAATTAGCACAGATACGCAGTATTTT. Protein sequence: CASSDSPSGISTDTQYF.